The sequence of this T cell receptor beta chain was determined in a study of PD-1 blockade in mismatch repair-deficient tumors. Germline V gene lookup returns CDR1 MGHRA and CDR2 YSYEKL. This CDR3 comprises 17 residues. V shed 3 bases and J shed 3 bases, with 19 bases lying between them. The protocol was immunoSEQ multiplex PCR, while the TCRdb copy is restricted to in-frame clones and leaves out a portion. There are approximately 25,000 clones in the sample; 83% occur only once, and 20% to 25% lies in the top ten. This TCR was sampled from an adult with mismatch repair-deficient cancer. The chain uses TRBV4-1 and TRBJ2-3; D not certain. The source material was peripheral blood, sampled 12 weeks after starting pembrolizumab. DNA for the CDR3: TGCGCCAGCAGCCACCACCCCGAGAATTATCAAACAGATACGCAGTATTTT. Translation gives CASSHHPENYQTDTQYF.